The T cell receptor beta chain under discussion was sequenced for a study of cytomegalovirus exposure and HLA in healthy donors. With 60 Vbeta and 13 Jbeta primers, the PCR was carried out. TCRdb keeps only in-frame clones here, not all; method: immunoSEQ multiplex PCR. The sample contains under 150,000 clones, over 60% of which appear only once. The study, taken as a whole, reports: According to the study, roughly 180 TCR beta chains were cytomegalovirus-associated.

This clone was counted only a few times. What it binds is unknown. This CDR3 comprises 13 residues. The V and J ends lost 1 base and 2 bases respectively, with 6 bases between them. CDR1 and CDR2 from the germline V gene are SGHAT and FQDESV (reference sequence). Sequenced material: PBMCs. The chain uses TRBV11-1 and TRBJ2-7, with no clear D. This clonotype was sampled from a young man in good health and CMV-seropositive. The CDR3 DNA reads TGTGCCAGCAGCTTAGTTCTAACCTACGAGCAGTACTTC. Protein product: CASSLVLTYEQYF.